The clone carrying this TCR beta chain was detected many times. The antigen is unknown. The record originates from a study of T cell repertoires in cytomegalovirus infection. Study-wide background: Indicated by public TCR beta signatures were CMV infection and matching HLA type.

TCRdb passed the reads through MiXCR, listing each CDR3 protein once. The table shows under 600,000 distinct CDR3 sequences, with approximately 16% occurring only once. With 1 base removed from V and 2 bases from J, the gap between germline ends came to 8 bases. The CDR3 is 14 residues long. Germline V gene lookup returns CDR1 SEHNR and CDR2 FQNEAQ (reference sequence). Overall study results and limits: Summed frequency of shared TCR beta families picked out CMV carriers who also had the relevant HLA. Dominating the ex vivo response were TCR beta clonotypes that were CMV-specific and HLA-C-restricted.

This chain uses TRBV7-9 with TRBJ2-5; D gene uncertain. Sequencing was performed on CD8+ T cells from PBMCs. The sequence was collected from a human donor in good health (CMV status not recorded). Some clones in this sample may be carry-over from other donors' samples. CDR3 region: CASSLEGQQETQYF. The CDR3 DNA sequence: TGTGCCAGCAGCTTAGAGGGCCAACAAGAGACCCAGTACTTC.